The 3 T cell receptor beta chains below were found in one sample sequenced in a study of cytotoxic CD8 clonotypes in ibrutinib-treated CLL. The method was immunoSEQ multiplex PCR; TCRdb's version includes in-frame clones alone and lacks a portion of them. The sample includes about 16,000 clones, approximately 71% of them seen just once. Specimen: PBMCs, collected before ibrutinib treatment. Source of these receptors: a human donor with chronic lymphocytic leukemia.

V gene TRBV6-1 combines with J gene TRBJ1-4, with TRBD1 identical over 11 bases. V shed 4 bases, J shed 7 bases, and the junction held 8 bases outside the gene matches. CDR3 length: 16 residues. Germline loops: CDR1 MNHNS, CDR2 SASEGT. CDR3 in DNA: TGTGCCAGCAGTGGCGGGACAGGGGGGATTGCTGAAAAACTGTTTTTT. It encodes CASSGGTGGIAEKLFF.

The genes are TRBV6-6 and TRBJ2-3; 13 bases are shared with TRBD2. The J segment lost 2 bases and the V segment lost 6 bases, leaving 5 bases of the junction unmatched. The CDR3 extends over 16 amino acids. Germline loops: CDR1 MNHNY, CDR2 SVGAGI (reference sequence). In nucleotides, the CDR3 is TGTGCCAGCAGCCCAGGACTAGCGGGGGCCACAGATACGCAGTATTTT. Protein product: CASSPGLAGATDTQYF.

J is TRBJ2-7 and V is TRBV28; D is possibly TRBD2 (6 bases). Trimming pared 2 bases from V and 0 bases from J, leaving 11 bases between. CDR1 is MDHEN, CDR2 SYDVKM, per germline. The CDR3 has 15 residues. CDR3 nucleotides: TGTGCCAGCAGTTTAATCGGGGGAACCTCCTACGAGCAGTACTTC. As protein: CASSLIGGTSYEQYF.